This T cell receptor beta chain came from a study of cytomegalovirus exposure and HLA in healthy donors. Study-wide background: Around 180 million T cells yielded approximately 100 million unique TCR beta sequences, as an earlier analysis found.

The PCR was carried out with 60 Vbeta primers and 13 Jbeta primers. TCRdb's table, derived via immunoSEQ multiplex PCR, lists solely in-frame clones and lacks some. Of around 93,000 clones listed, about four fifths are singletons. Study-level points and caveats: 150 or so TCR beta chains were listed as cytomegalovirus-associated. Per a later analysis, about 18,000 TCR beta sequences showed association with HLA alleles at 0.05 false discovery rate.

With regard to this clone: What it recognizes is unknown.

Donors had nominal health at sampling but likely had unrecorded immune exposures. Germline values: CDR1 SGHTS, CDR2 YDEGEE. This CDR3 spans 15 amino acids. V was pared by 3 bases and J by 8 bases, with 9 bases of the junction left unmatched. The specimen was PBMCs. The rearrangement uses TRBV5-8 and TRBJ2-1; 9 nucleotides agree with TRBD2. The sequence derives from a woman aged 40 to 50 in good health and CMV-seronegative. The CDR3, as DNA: TGTGCCAGCAGCTCCTCGGGACTAGCCGTCGATGAGCAGTTCTTC. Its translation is CASSSSGLAVDEQFF.